This T cell receptor (beta chain) was sequenced during a study of blood T cells in healthy people across ages. Broader study findings: Donor CMV status, an unknown factor, possibly confounded changes in expanded clonotypes. Per million T cells, the diversity of TCR beta decreased roughly linearly as age advanced.

This clonotype was recorded a few times. The antigen is not known. The second PCR ran about 6 to 12 cycles with a sample-barcoded 5' primer and J-beta primers. Every molecule of cDNA carried a tag from a template-switch adaptor with 12 random nucleotides. TCRdb re-derived calls from the 5' RACE reads in MiXCR, one entry per CDR3 protein. This sample has about 680,000 distinct CDR3 sequences; around 48% occur once, and the top ten carry around 32%. V lost 3 bases and J 0 bases, leaving 11 bases between the germline ends. Germline V lookup: CDR1 KGHSH, CDR2 LQKENI. The CDR3 loop spans 15 amino acids. Isolation per sample recovered at least 6 million PBMCs.

The source of this sequence is a woman aged 60-70 years in good health. This chain joins TRBV18 and TRBJ1-2, with D uncertain. Sequences were obtained from blood. CDR3 region: CASSPNQDANYGYTF. The CDR3 DNA reads as TGTGCCAGCTCACCGAATCAGGACGCTAACTATGGCTACACCTTC.